Given below is one TCR beta chain in context. Profiled with immunoSEQ multiplex PCR; TCRdb holds only in-frame clones, not every one. The table shows about 97,000 clones, with over 75% occurring only once. The data were obtained in a study of T cell changes during pregnancy in multiple sclerosis. CDR3 length: 18 amino acids. Trimming took off 8 bases at V and 0 bases at J, with 20 bases between the two ends. Germline V CDR1 and CDR2: SNHLY, FYNNEI. The TCR was taken from a female donor in good health, enrolled as a control in a pregnancy study. The V call is TRBV2, the J call TRBJ1-6; D is unresolved. The sample in question was peripheral blood, obtained in the second trimester of pregnancy. CDR3 in DNA: TGTGCCAGCTTAAGGGAGGGAGGTCCTAGCTCCTATAATTCACCCCTCCACTTT. This translates into CASLREGGPSSYNSPLHF.